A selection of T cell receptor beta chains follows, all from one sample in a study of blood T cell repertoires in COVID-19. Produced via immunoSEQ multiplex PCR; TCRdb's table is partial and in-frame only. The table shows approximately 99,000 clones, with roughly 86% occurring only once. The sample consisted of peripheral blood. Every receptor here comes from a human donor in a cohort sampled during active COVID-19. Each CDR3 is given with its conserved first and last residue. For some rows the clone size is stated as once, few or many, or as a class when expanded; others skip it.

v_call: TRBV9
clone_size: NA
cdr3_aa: CASSVAGNSNQPQHF

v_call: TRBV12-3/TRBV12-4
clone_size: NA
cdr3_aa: CASSLASGTSLFF

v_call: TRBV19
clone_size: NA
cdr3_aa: CAGSISGNQPQHF

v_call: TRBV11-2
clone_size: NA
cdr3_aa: CASSLAWARGRDTGELFF

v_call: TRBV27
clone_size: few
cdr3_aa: CASSLYGGVGGGELFF

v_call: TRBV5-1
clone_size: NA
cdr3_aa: CASSTIRDGGANVLTF

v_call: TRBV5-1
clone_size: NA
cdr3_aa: CASSLDQGTDTQYF

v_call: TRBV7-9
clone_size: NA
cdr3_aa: CASRLSGRAGNEQFF

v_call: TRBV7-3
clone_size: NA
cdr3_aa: CASSLIRGEKNEQFF

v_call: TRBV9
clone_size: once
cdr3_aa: CASSVSAGTSGGSSYNEQFF

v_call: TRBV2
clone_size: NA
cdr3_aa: CASSEPETYGYTF

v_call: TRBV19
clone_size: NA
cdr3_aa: CASHAGINEKLFF